The TCR beta chain described here comes from a study of blood T cell repertoires in COVID-19. As for the study in general: The United States, Italy and Spain provided the acute and convalescent COVID-19 samples.

In the original workflow: The assay estimated nucleated cells by amplifying reference gene primers. Using immunoSEQ multiplex PCR, the repertoire was profiled, and TCRdb retains in-frame clones only, with some absent. V, J and clone size were drawn from that table, and D and trimming were deduced from the DNA. This repertoire shows some 38,000 clones, about 74% found once; its top ten account for about 10%. Trimming removed 1 base from V and 2 bases from J; junction bases left unmatched: 5. Germline V gene data show CDR1 as SGHVS and CDR2 as FQNEAQ. The CDR3 consists of 16 residues. Input material: peripheral blood. The chain employs TRBV7-8 and TRBJ2-3, with TRBD2 matching 8 bases. This receptor was taken from a man aged 65 to 79 with COVID-19, enrolled during active disease. CDR3 sequence reads: CASSLGQLAATDTQYF. CDR3 nucleotides: TGTGCCAGCAGCTTAGGTCAACTAGCGGCCACAGATACGCAGTATTTT.